The entry below gives a single T cell receptor beta chain sequence along with its context. Its antigen is undetermined. The CDR3 extends over 17 amino acids. V shed 3 bases and J shed 0 bases, with 12 bases lying between them. Germline V lookup: CDR1 SEHNR, CDR2 FQNEAQ (reference sequence). The time point: newly diagnosed GD, antithyroid drugs for less than 3 months. The authors made the TCR library using RNA they extracted from PBMCs. The record originates from a study of regulatory T cells in long-lasting Graves disease. General observations from the study: Possibly, accuracy suffered from the small sample size. Persistent disease samples used TRBV28, TRBJ1-2 and TRBJ2-5 preferentially.

According to the study, TCR beta libraries were built with iRepertoire HTBI primers and CDR3-region Arm-PCR. TCRdb re-analysed the multiplex PCR reads in MiXCR, keeping a single row per CDR3 protein. The table shows 500,000 to 700,000 distinct CDR3 sequences, with roughly 16% occurring only once. These data were also filed under a second study, of T cells in Graves' hyperthyroidism and ophthalmopathy. That paper notes: Ophthalmopathy was model-predicted a median roughly 6.3 months pre-onset.

The TCR sequence derives from a woman in her 30s with Graves disease. J is TRBJ1-6 and V is TRBV7-9; D gene uncertain. This specimen was peripheral blood mononuclear cells (PBMCs), taken at new diagnosis, from a patient treated with antithyroid drugs. The CDR3 bases are TGTGCCAGCAGCTTCGTAGGACGGAGCTCCTATAATTCACCCCTCCACTTT. It codes for CASSFVGRSSYNSPLHF.